The next 15 T cell receptor beta chains were all read from a single sample in a study of OX40 agonist ivuxolimab in advanced cancers. Clones were sequenced by immunoSEQ multiplex PCR, and TCRdb holds only the in-frame ones, with some missing. The sample holds about 48,000 clones, about 81% seen once. This material consisted of CD4+ or CD8+ T cells sorted from blood, taken in a trial of the OX40 agonist ivuxolimab. Source of these receptors: an adult with an advanced solid tumor such as melanoma, head and neck, liver or kidney cancer.

As DNA, the CDR3 is TGTGCCAGCAGCCAAGACGGGGGACAGGTGATCCAGCCCCAGCATTTT. This encodes CASSQDGGQVIQPQHF. The chain has TRBV14 and TRBJ1-5; 8 bases match TRBD1. The germline V gene encodes CDR1 SGHDN and CDR2 FVKESK. The V and J ends lost 0 bases and 7 bases, in that order; junction bases with no gene match: 8. This CDR3 has 16 residues. Based on the CDR3 plus reference TRBV14 and TRBJ1-5, the full variable domain is EAGVTQFPSHSVIEKGQTVTLRCDPISGHDNLYWYRRVMGKEIKFLLHFVKESKQDESGMPNNRFLAERTGGTYSTLKVQPAELEDSGVYFCASSQDGGQVIQPQHFGDGTRLSIL.

This chain joins TRBV4-1 and TRBJ2-2; 8 positions match TRBD1. Germline loops: CDR1 MGHRA, CDR2 YSYEKL. The CDR3 consists of 16 residues. V shed 2 bases, J shed 5 bases, and the junction held 7 bases outside the gene matches. The CDR3 region is CASSQPTGVGTGELFF. CDR3 DNA sequence: TGCGCCAGCAGCCAACCGACAGGGGTAGGGACCGGGGAGCTGTTTTTT.

V is TRBV19 and J is TRBJ1-1; TRBD1 matches at 12 bases. CDR1 LNHDA and CDR2 SQIVND come from the germline V gene (reference sequence). This CDR3 has 18 residues. The junction had 17 bases not matched to a gene; V was cut back by 7 bases and J by 5 bases. DNA for the CDR3: TGTGCCAGTACCAAGAAAGCAACGGGACAGGGGGCGTTTACTGAAGCTTTCTTT. Protein: CASTKKATGQGAFTEAFF.

This clone was observed once. An end of the junction differs from the germline gene, which may be a read error. This chain links TRBV18 with TRBJ2-3; D is perhaps TRBD1 (6 bases). Germline CDR1 is KGHSH and CDR2 is LQKENI. The CDR3 extends over 16 amino acids. DNA of the CDR3: TGTGCCAGCTCACCACCTAACAGGGCCCGCACGGATACGCAGTATTTT. Residues: CASSPPNRARTDTQYF. Full variable domain (outside the CDR3, taken from reference TRBV18 and TRBJ2-3): NAGVMQNPRHLVRRRGQEARLRCSPMKGHSHVYWYRQLPEEGLKFMVYLQKENIIDESGMPKERFSAEFPKEGPSILRIQQVVRGDSAAYFCASSPPNRARTDTQYFGPGTRLTVL.

The rearrangement joins TRBV9 to TRBJ1-2; maybe TRBD1 (5 bases). Trimming pared 0 bases from V and 5 bases from J, leaving 8 bases between. Germline V CDR1 and CDR2: SGDLS, YYNGEE. The CDR3 sequence is 13 residues long. This CDR3 reads CASSVAGGYGYTF. CDR3 DNA: TGTGCCAGCAGCGTAGCGGGGGGATATGGCTACACCTTC.

The chain employs TRBV7-6 and TRBJ2-7, with TRBD2 as a possible D gene (6 bases). CDR1 is SGHVS, CDR2 FNYEAQ, per germline. This CDR3 comprises 16 residues. Trimming took off 5 bases at V and 2 bases at J, with 19 bases between the two ends. The CDR3 sequence is CASSPIRGGATYEQYF. Written as DNA, the CDR3 is TGTGCCAGCAGCCCCATCCGAGGCGGGGCGACCTACGAGCAGTACTTC.

The chain recombines TRBV19 with TRBJ2-3; no firm D call. V shed 9 bases and J shed 6 bases, with 16 bases lying between them. The CDR3 has 13 residues. Germline CDR1 LNHDA, CDR2 SQIVND (reference sequence). The CDR3 region is CASATIDRDTQYF. The CDR3 nucleotides are TGTGCCAGCGCCACGATCGACCGGGATACGCAGTATTTT.

There are a few counts of this clone. The genes are TRBV7-8 and TRBJ1-3; 7 bases line up with TRBD1. CDR3 size: 16 residues. The J segment lost 0 bases and the V segment lost 2 bases, leaving 4 bases of the junction unmatched. Germline lookup yields CDR1 SGHVS and CDR2 FQNEAQ. The CDR3, as DNA: TGTGCCAGCAGCTTAAGGACAGGCAACTCTGGAAACACCATATATTTT. This gives the protein CASSLRTGNSGNTIYF.

The V gene is TRBV15, the J gene TRBJ2-1, with a tentative D call TRBD2 (7 bases). The germline gives CDR1 LNHNV, CDR2 YYDKDF (reference sequence). This CDR3 contains 16 residues. V was pared by 5 bases and J by 6 bases, with 20 bases between. In DNA, the CDR3 is TGTGCCACCAGCCGCGAGACGGGGGGCTTCAGCAATGAGCAGTTCTTC. Translation gives CATSRETGGFSNEQFF.

V usage is TRBV2 and J usage is TRBJ1-5, with 9 bases aligning to TRBD1. V trimming: 6 bases; J trimming: 3 bases; junction bases outside the gene matches: 6. Germline values: CDR1 SNHLY, CDR2 FYNNEI. The CDR3 is 15 residues long. The CDR3 DNA reads as TGTGCCAGCAGCCTGACAGGGGGGATCAATCAGCCCCAGCATTTT. This sequence encodes CASSLTGGINQPQHF.

The rearrangement links TRBV11-1 to TRBJ2-5; TRBD1 aligns across 12 bases. The CDR3 sequence is 16 residues long. V shed 4 bases, J shed 5 bases, and the junction held 8 bases outside the gene matches. In germline, CDR1 is SGHAT, CDR2 FQDESV (reference sequence). This CDR3 is CASSSRDRGHEETQYF. CDR3 DNA: TGTGCCAGCAGCTCGAGGGACAGGGGGCACGAGGAGACCCAGTACTTC.

This clone was seen just once. V and J are TRBV6-5 and TRBJ1-1; D call uncertain. The V gene's germline CDR1 is MNHEY and CDR2 SVGAGI. Trimming removed 6 bases at V and 8 bases at J, with 13 bases between. The CDR3 contains 12 residues. The CDR3 loop reads CASSRIGGEAFF. CDR3 sequence (DNA): TGTGCCAGCAGCAGAATTGGAGGGGAAGCTTTCTTT.

This clone is a singleton in its sample. The V call is TRBV5-6, the J call TRBJ2-5; 8 bases align to TRBD1. The CDR3 totals 16 residues. The trim removed 4 bases at V and 3 bases at J, leaving 11 bases unmatched. Germline loops: CDR1 SGHDT, CDR2 YYEEEE. The CDR3 sequence is CASSLRRTGRKETQYF. In DNA, the CDR3 is TGTGCCAGCAGCCTCCGGCGGACAGGGCGTAAAGAGACCCAGTACTTC.

The chain uses TRBV4-1 and TRBJ2-3; 14 nucleotides align to TRBD2. Germline CDR1 and CDR2: MGHRA and YSYEKL. Trimming cost V 4 bases and J 0 bases; bases outside gene matches: 6. This CDR3 contains 18 residues. As DNA, the CDR3 is TGCGCCAGCAGCCTAGGACTAGCGGGGGGCCCTAGCACAGATACGCAGTATTTT. Encoded protein: CASSLGLAGGPSTDTQYF.

The chain joins TRBV5-4 to TRBJ2-5; D unresolved. V was cut by 0 bases and J by 2 bases, with 5 bases left in between. This CDR3 is 13 amino acids long. CDR1 is SGHNT, CDR2 YYREEE, per germline (reference sequence). The CDR3 DNA follows: TGTGCCAGCAGCTTGGTAGTGCAAGAGACCCAGTACTTC. It specifies CASSLVVQETQYF.